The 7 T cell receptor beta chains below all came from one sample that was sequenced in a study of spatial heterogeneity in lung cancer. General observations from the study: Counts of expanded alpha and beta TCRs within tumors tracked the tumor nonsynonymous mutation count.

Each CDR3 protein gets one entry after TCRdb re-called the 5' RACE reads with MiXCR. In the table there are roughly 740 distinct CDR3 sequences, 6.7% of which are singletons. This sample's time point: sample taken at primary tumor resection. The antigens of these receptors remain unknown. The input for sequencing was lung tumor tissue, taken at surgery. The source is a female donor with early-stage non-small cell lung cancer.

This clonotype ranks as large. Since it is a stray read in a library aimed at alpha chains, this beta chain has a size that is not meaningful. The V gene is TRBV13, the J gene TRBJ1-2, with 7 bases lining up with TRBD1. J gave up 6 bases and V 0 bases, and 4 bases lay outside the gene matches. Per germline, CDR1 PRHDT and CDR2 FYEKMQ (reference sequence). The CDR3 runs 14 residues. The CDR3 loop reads CASSLGRGGHGYTF. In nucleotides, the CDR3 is TGTGCCAGCAGCTTAGGCAGAGGGGGCCATGGCTACACCTTC.

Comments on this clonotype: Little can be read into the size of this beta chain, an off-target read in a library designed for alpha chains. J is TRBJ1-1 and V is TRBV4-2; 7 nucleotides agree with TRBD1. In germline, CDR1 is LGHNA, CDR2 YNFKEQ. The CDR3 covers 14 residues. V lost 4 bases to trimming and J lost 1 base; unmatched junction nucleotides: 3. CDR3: CASSRQGGNTEAFF. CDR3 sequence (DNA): TGTGCCAGCAGCCGGCAGGGGGGGAACACTGAAGCTTTCTTT.

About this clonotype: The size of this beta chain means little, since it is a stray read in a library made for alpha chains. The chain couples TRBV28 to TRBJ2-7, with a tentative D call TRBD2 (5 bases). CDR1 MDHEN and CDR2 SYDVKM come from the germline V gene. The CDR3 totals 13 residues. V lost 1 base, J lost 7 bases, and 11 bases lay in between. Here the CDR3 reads CASSLLACLEQYF. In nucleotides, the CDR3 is TGTGCCAGCAGTTTATTAGCGTGTCTGGAGCAGTACTTC.

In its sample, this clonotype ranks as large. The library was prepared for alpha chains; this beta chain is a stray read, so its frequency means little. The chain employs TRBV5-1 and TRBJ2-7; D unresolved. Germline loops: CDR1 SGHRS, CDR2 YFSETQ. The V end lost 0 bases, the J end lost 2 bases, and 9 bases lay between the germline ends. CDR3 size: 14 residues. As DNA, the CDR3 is TGCGCCAGCAGCTTGGCTCCAGGAACCTACGAGCAGTACTTC. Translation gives CASSLAPGTYEQYF.

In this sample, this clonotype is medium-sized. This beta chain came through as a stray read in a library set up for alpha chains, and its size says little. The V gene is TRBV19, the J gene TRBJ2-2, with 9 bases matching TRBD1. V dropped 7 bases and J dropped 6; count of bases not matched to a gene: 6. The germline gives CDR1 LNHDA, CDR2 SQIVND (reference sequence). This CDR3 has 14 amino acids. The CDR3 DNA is TGTGCCAGTACTCGGGACAGGGAAGCCGGGGAGCTGTTTTTT. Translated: CASTRDREAGELFF.

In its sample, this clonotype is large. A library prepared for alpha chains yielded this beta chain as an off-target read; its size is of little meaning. The CDR3 region is CASRMTGEEKLFF. The CDR3 region has the DNA TGTGCCAGCAGAATGACAGGGGAAGAAAAACTGTTTTTT. The rearrangement uses TRBV11-2 and TRBJ1-4, with 8 bases identical to TRBD1. Germline CDR1 and CDR2: SGHAT and FQNNGV. V shed 6 bases, J shed 8 bases, and the junction held 5 bases outside the gene matches. The CDR3 runs 13 residues.

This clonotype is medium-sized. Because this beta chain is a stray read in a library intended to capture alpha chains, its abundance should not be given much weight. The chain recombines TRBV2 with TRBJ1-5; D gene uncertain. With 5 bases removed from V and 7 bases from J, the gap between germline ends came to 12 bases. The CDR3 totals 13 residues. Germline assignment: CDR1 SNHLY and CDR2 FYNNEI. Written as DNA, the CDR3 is TGTGCCAGCAGTTCACAATCGAGGCAGCCCCAGCATTTT. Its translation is CASSSQSRQPQHF.